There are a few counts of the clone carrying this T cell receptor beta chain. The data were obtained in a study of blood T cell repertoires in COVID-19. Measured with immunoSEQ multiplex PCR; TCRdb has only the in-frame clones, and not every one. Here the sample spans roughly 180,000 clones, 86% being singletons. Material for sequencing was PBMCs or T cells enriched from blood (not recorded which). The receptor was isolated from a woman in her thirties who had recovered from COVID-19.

This CDR3 reads CAWRQGASSYNSPLHF. The CDR3 bases are TGTGCCTGGAGGCAGGGGGCGAGCTCCTATAATTCACCCCTCCACTTT. The chain combines TRBV30 with TRBJ1-6; TRBD1 agrees at 8 bases. The V and J ends lost 3 bases and 0 bases, in that order; junction bases with no gene match: 4. CDR1 GTSNPN and CDR2 SVGIG come from the germline V gene (reference sequence). The CDR3 totals 16 residues.